Listed here are 18 T cell receptor beta chains from one sample, sequenced in a study of T-cell memory formation after mild COVID-19. TCRdb called the 5' RACE reads again in MiXCR, with one record for every CDR3 protein. The sample consists of 390,000 or so distinct CDR3 sequences, approximately 15% of them appearing once. Sample: PBMCs or a T cell subset sorted from them (not recorded which). These TCRs come from a man aged 18 to 29 who had mild COVID-19 (a few samples of this study predate the infection). Cell type and time point are not known.

The rearrangement uses TRBV5-1 and TRBJ1-1; D remains ambiguous. CDR3 length equals 12 residues. Per germline, CDR1 SGHRS and CDR2 YFSETQ. Between the trimmed V and J ends, which lost 5 bases and 3 bases, there was a span of 8 bases. DNA for the CDR3: TGCGCCAGCAGGGGAGTGGACACTGAAGCTTTCTTT. It translates to CASRGVDTEAFF.

The rearrangement joins TRBV9 to TRBJ2-1; D might be TRBD1 or TRBD2, each matching 6 bases. The CDR3 spans 16 residues. Germline V gene lookup returns CDR1 SGDLS and CDR2 YYNGEE. V dropped 0 bases and J dropped 9 bases, with 19 bases sitting between them. The chain's CDR3 is CASSVASRGAGGEQFF. The CDR3 DNA reads as TGTGCCAGCAGCGTAGCTTCGAGGGGGGCTGGTGGTGAGCAGTTCTTC.

This clonotype was detected a few times. The chain uses TRBV23-1 and TRBJ1-5, with D possibly TRBD1 on 5 matching bases. TRBV23-1 is sorted into the ORF group, with uncertain function. This CDR3 contains 18 residues. Between the trimmed V and J ends, which lost 0 bases and 3 bases, there was a span of 18 bases. CDR3 nucleotides: TGCGCCAGCAGTCAATCTAAAACAGGCCCTGGGTCCAATCAGCCCCAGCATTTT. Translated: CASSQSKTGPGSNQPQHF.

A note on this clonotype: The DNA is omitted, as the CDR3 cannot be located on it reliably, and the CDR3 follows TCRdb's listing. The chain joins TRBV20-1 to TRBJ1-4. Germline V lookup: CDR1 DFQATT, CDR2 SNEGSKA (reference sequence). The CDR3 has 17 residues if both end residues are counted. The CDR3 is CSAREEGPFGPGEKLFF.

The J gene is TRBJ2-2, the V gene TRBV5-1; D call uncertain. Germline V gives CDR1 SGHRS, CDR2 YFSETQ. Trimming took off 2 bases at V and 6 bases at J, with 17 bases between the two ends. This CDR3 is built from 16 residues. The CDR3 loop is CASSLGPNYTPGELFF. CDR3 nucleotide sequence: TGCGCCAGCAGCTTAGGTCCGAACTACACGCCCGGGGAGCTGTTTTTT.

In its sample, this clonotype was seen a few times. The chain couples TRBV4-2 to TRBJ2-1, with TRBD1 matching over 10 bases. The ends lost 0 bases at V and 14 bases at J; junction bases unmatched: 7. In germline, CDR1 is LGHNA, CDR2 YNFKEQ. The CDR3 covers 14 residues. CDR3 bases: TGTGCCAGCAGCCAAGAAGGGGGACAGGGGACAAAGTTCTTC. It specifies CASSQEGGQGTKFF.

As to this clonotype: An end of the junction differs from the germline gene, which may be a read error. The chain has TRBV4-3 and TRBJ2-7; D is unclear. CDR3 length equals 13 residues. Germline assignment: CDR1 LGHNA and CDR2 YSLEER. The CDR3 here is CASSQDVAYQQYF. DNA for the CDR3: TGCGCCAGCAGCCAAGACGTCGCCTACCAGCAGTACTTC.

This clonotype was seen a few times. J is TRBJ2-6 and V is TRBV5-4; D is perhaps TRBD2 (7 bases). There are 16 residues in the CDR3. Germline CDR1 SGHNT, CDR2 YYREEE (reference sequence). V was clipped by 4 bases and J by 0 bases, with 11 bases between them. In DNA, the CDR3 is TGTGCCAGCAGCCCCGGGGGGCCCTCTGGGGCCAACGTCCTGACTTTC. Residues: CASSPGGPSGANVLTF.

This chain connects TRBV29-1 to TRBJ2-7; 9 bases are a match to TRBD1. The CDR3 sequence is 12 residues long. V shed 8 bases, J shed 3 bases, and the junction held 5 bases outside the gene matches. CDR1 and CDR2 (germline): SQVTM, ANQGSEA. The CDR3 DNA reads TGCAGCCTCTGGGACAGGGTCTACGAGCAGTACGTC. Protein: CSLWDRVYEQYV.

The chain recombines TRBV11-2 with TRBJ2-7; D perhaps matches TRBD1 (6 bases). The CDR3 sequence is 14 residues long. Looked up from germline, CDR1 is SGHAT and CDR2 is FQNNGV. Trimming cost V 5 bases and J 1 base, with 12 bases left between them. Written as DNA, the CDR3 is TGTGCCAGCAGCCAGGGGCCGCAATCCTACGAGCAGTACTTC. Translation gives CASSQGPQSYEQYF. The entire variable domain, with the rest obtained from reference TRBV11-2 and TRBJ2-7, is as follows: EAGVAQSPRYKIIEKRQSVAFWCNPISGHATLYWYQQILGQGPKLLIQFQNNGVVDDSQLPKDRFSAERLKGVDSTLKIQPAKLEDSAVYLCASSQGPQSYEQYFGPGTRLTVT.

This clonotype was observed a handful of times. The chain employs TRBV4-1 and TRBJ1-3; D unclear. This CDR3 is built from 15 residues. Trimming took off 5 bases at V and 5 bases at J, with 16 bases between the two ends. In germline, CDR1 is MGHRA, CDR2 YSYEKL. The CDR3 protein is CASSWPGSGRNTIYF. Written as DNA, the CDR3 is TGCGCCAGCAGCTGGCCGGGGAGTGGTCGAAACACCATATATTTT.

The V gene is TRBV3-2, the J gene TRBJ1-5; TRBD1, the table's D call, was not compared with the DNA. TRBV3-2 is a recognized pseudogene. There are 14 residues in the CDR3. In DNA form, the CDR3 reads TGTGCCAGCAGCAAACAGGGGCTCAATCAGCCCCAGCATTTT. This translates into CASSKQGLNQPQHF.

This clonotype was observed a few times. The gene calls are TRBV24-1 and TRBJ2-1, with 9 nucleotides matching TRBD1. The CDR3 sequence is 16 residues long. CDR1 KGHDR and CDR2 SFDVKD come from the germline V gene. The V and J ends lost 2 bases and 6 bases, in that order; junction bases with no gene match: 7. CDR3 protein: CATSDSGTGIFNEQFF. For the CDR3, the DNA is TGTGCCACCAGTGATTCCGGGACAGGGATTTTCAATGAGCAGTTCTTC.

This clonotype was counted at least ten times. V gene TRBV4-3 combines with J gene TRBJ2-3; 10 nucleotides align to TRBD2. The CDR3 consists of 16 residues. The V gene end was trimmed by 1 base and the J gene end by 4 bases; junction bases not matched to a gene: 5. Per germline, CDR1 LGHNA and CDR2 YSLEER. The CDR3 here is CASSQVSGGASDTQYF. CDR3 nucleotides: TGCGCCAGCAGCCAAGTCAGCGGGGGGGCCTCAGATACGCAGTATTTT.

This clonotype has just a few counts. V usage is TRBV12-3 or TRBV12-4 and J usage is TRBJ2-2, with D possibly being TRBD2 (6 bases). The CDR3 runs to 15 residues. V lost 6 bases and J 5 bases, leaving 16 bases between the germline ends. The CDR3 sequence: CASSPAGGRTGELFF. CDR3 sequence (DNA): TGTGCCAGCAGCCCTGCCGGGGGTCGGACCGGGGAGCTGTTTTTT.

The V and J genes are TRBV18 and TRBJ2-1; 15 nucleotides align to TRBD2. With V trimmed by 3 bases and J by 3 bases, 6 bases remained unmatched. Germline V gives CDR1 KGHSH, CDR2 LQKENI. The CDR3 is 18 residues long. The CDR3 sequence: CASSPPGLAGGRYNEQFF. CDR3 nucleotide sequence: TGTGCCAGCTCACCCCCGGGACTAGCGGGGGGACGCTACAATGAGCAGTTCTTC. The complete variable domain, with remaining parts taken from reference TRBV18 and TRBJ2-1, reads NAGVMQNPRHLVRRRGQEARLRCSPMKGHSHVYWYRQLPEEGLKFMVYLQKENIIDESGMPKERFSAEFPKEGPSILRIQQVVRGDSAAYFCASSPPGLAGGRYNEQFFGPGTRLTVL.

The chain combines TRBV3-1 with TRBJ2-5; D is ambiguous. Germline CDR1 LGHDT, CDR2 YNNKEL (reference sequence). The V end lost 1 base, the J end lost 5 bases, and 14 bases lay between the germline ends. This CDR3 is built from 15 residues. The CDR3 protein is CASSQAATKDETQYF. DNA of the CDR3: TGTGCCAGCAGCCAAGCCGCGACCAAGGATGAGACCCAGTACTTC.

There are a few counts of this clonotype. The chain joins TRBV7-2 to TRBJ1-6; D is ambiguous. V was clipped by 8 bases and J by 8 bases, with 16 bases between them. Per the germline V gene, CDR1 is SGHTA and CDR2 is FQGNSA. CDR3 length equals 14 residues. The CDR3 nucleotides are TGTGCCAGCGCCTCCACCCGGGGTGATTCACCCCTCCACTTT. It specifies CASASTRGDSPLHF.